The rows below give T cell receptor beta chains drawn from one sample of a study of technical replicates of blood from a handful of donors. Produced via immunoSEQ multiplex PCR; TCRdb's table is partial and in-frame only. The data contain over 50,000 clones, around 87% of them singletons. Specimen: PBMCs. The receptors come from a human donor in good health. Some clones in this sample may be carry-over from other donors' samples. Each CDR3 is given with its conserved first and last residue. The order of the fields is D gene, J gene, V gene, clone size, CDR3 protein, CDR3 DNA. D genes are given only for firm matches. Clone size is not always given. Where it is, it says once, few, many or a class for expanded clones.

TRBD1 | TRBJ1-6 | TRBV10-3 | NA | CAISDGQGNSPLHF | TGTGCCATCAGTGATGGACAGGGAAATTCACCCCTCCACTTT
NA | TRBJ2-3 | TRBV7-2 | NA | CASSFRLTSTDTQYF | TGTGCCAGCAGCTTCCGACTAACAAGCACAGATACGCAGTATTTT
TRBD1 | TRBJ1-1 | TRBV18 | NA | CASSLGQAGDTEAFF | TGTGCCAGCTCATTGGGACAGGCGGGCGACACTGAAGCTTTCTTT
TRBD1 | TRBJ1-1 | TRBV5-1 | NA | CASSVRDRGYSTEAFF | TGCGCCAGCAGCGTCCGGGACAGGGGTTATTCCACTGAAGCTTTCTTT
TRBD2 | TRBJ2-1 | TRBV6-5 | NA | CASSYSTSGLYNEQFF | TGTGCCAGCAGTTACTCGACTAGCGGGCTCTACAATGAGCAGTTCTTC
NA | TRBJ1-2 | TRBV2 | NA | CASSETGIDGYTF | TGTGCCAGCAGTGAAACGGGGATTGATGGCTACACCTTC
TRBD1 | TRBJ2-7 | TRBV9 | NA | CASSARDRVYEQYF | TGTGCCAGCAGCGCTAGGGACAGGGTTTACGAGCAGTACTTC
NA | TRBJ2-7 | TRBV7-2 | NA | CASSLGGATAYEQYF | TGTGCCAGCAGCTTAGGTGGGGCCACTGCCTACGAGCAGTACTTC
TRBD2 | TRBJ2-1 | TRBV4-2 | NA | CASSQEASGSYNEQFF | TGTGCCAGCAGCCAAGAAGCTAGCGGGAGCTACAATGAGCAGTTCTTC
NA | TRBJ1-1 | TRBV7-9 | once | CASSLDSGRDPEAFF | TGTGCCAGCAGCTTAGACTCAGGGCGAGACCCTGAAGCTTTCTTT
NA | TRBJ1-4 | TRBV7-9 | NA | CASSLKTQGEKLFF | TGTGCCAGCAGCTTAAAAACGCAGGGCGAAAAACTGTTTTTT
TRBD1 | TRBJ1-1 | TRBV7-9 | few | CASSPGQGEAFF | TGTGCCAGCAGCCCGGGACAGGGTGAAGCTTTCTTT
NA | TRBJ2-7 | TRBV29-1 | NA | CSVLGGWGFDEQYF | TGCAGCGTTCTGGGGGGATGGGGGTTCGACGAGCAGTACTTC
TRBD1 | TRBJ1-2 | TRBV6-5 | NA | CASGDPGTAYGYTF | TGTGCCAGCGGAGACCCCGGGACAGCCTATGGCTACACCTTC
TRBD1 | TRBJ2-2 | TRBV4-2 | many | CASSRGTGETGELFF | TGTGCCAGCAGCCGCGGGACAGGGGAAACCGGGGAGCTGTTTTTT
TRBD1 | TRBJ1-1 | TRBV4-1 | NA | CASSHPGQGFEAFF | TGCGCCAGCAGCCACCCGGGACAGGGGTTTGAAGCTTTCTTT
NA | TRBJ1-2 | TRBV7-6 | NA | CASSPGEYYGYTF | TGTGCCAGCAGCCCAGGGGAGTACTATGGCTACACCTTC
TRBD1 | TRBJ1-1 | TRBV11-2 | many | CASSLGTGGRRTEAFF | TGTGCCAGCAGCTTGGGGACAGGGGGAAGAAGAACTGAAGCTTTCTTT
NA | TRBJ2-7 | TRBV9 | NA | CASSVAGDSSYEQYF | TGTGCCAGCAGCGTTGCAGGGGATAGCTCCTACGAGCAGTACTTC
NA | TRBJ1-4 | TRBV25-1 | NA | CASSVPDINSGEKLFF | TGTGCCAGCAGTGTCCCAGATATTAATTCGGGAGAAAAACTGTTTTTT